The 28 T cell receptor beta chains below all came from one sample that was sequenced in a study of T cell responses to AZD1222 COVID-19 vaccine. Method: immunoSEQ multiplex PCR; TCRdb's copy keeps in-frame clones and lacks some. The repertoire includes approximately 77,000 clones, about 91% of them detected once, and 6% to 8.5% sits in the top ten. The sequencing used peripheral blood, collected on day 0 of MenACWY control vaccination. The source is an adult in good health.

The CDR3 here is CASSSTPVYTIYF. The CDR3 DNA follows: TGTGCCAGCAGCTCCACCCCGGTTTACACCATATATTTT. This chain joins TRBV7-2 and TRBJ1-3; D unclear. CDR1 is SGHTA, CDR2 FQGNSA, per germline. V lost 4 bases to trimming and J lost 8 bases, with 12 bases between them. The CDR3 runs 13 residues.

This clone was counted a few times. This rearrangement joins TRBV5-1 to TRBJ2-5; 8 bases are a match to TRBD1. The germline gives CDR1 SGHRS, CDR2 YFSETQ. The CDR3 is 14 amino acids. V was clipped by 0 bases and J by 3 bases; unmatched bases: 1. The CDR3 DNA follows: TGCGCCAGCAGCTTGGTGACAGGGGAAGAGACCCAGTACTTC. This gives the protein CASSLVTGEETQYF. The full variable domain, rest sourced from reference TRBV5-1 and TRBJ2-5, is KAGVTQTPRYLIKTRGQQVTLSCSPISGHRSVSWYQQTPGQGLQFLFEYFSETQRNKGNFPGRFSGRQFSNSRSEMNVSTLELGDSALYLCASSLVTGEETQYFGPGTRLLVL.

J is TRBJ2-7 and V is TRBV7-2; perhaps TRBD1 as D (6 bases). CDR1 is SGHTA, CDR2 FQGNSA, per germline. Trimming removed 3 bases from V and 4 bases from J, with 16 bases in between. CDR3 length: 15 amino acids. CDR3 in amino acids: CASSLTGVDGYEQYF. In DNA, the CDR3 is TGTGCCAGCAGCTTGACAGGTGTAGATGGGTACGAGCAGTACTTC. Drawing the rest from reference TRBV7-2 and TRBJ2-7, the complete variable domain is GAGVSQSPSNKVTEKGKDVELRCDPISGHTALYWYRQSLGQGLEFLIYFQGNSAPDKSGLPSDRFSAERTGGSVSTLTIQRTQQEDSAVYLCASSLTGVDGYEQYFGPGTRLTVT.

The CDR3 region is CASSPGLAGVYEQYF. DNA for the CDR3: TGTGCCAGCTCACCAGGACTAGCGGGAGTCTACGAGCAGTACTTC. The chain links TRBV18 to TRBJ2-7; 13 bases agree with TRBD2. The V gene end was trimmed by 2 bases and the J gene end by 3 bases; junction bases not matched to a gene: 1. This CDR3 contains 15 residues. The germline V gene has CDR1 KGHSH and CDR2 LQKENI.

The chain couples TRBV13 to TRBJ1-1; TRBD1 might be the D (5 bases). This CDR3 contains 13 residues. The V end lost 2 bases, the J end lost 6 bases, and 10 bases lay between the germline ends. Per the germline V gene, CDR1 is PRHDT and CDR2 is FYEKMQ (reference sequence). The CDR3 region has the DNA TGTGCCAGCAGCTTACAGGGATCCCCTGAAGCTTTCTTT. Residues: CASSLQGSPEAFF.

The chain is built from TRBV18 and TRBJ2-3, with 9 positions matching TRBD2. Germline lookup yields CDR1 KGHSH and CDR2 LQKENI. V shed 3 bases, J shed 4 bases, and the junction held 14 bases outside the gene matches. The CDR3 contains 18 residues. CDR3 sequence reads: CASSPRASGTTQADTQYF. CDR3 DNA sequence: TGTGCCAGCTCACCGAGGGCTAGCGGGACCACGCAGGCAGATACGCAGTATTTT.

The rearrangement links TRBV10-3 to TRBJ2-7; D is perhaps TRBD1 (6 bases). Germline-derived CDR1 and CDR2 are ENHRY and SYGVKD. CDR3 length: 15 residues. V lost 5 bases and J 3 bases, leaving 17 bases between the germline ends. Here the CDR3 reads CAISSRDTARYEQYF. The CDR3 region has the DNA TGTGCCATCAGTTCCCGGGACACTGCGCGCTACGAGCAGTACTTC.

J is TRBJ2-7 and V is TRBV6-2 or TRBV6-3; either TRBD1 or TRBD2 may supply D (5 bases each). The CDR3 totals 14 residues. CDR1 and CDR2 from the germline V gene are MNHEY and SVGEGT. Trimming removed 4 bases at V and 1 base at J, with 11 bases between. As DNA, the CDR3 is TGTGCCAGCAGTTCCGTGGGACGGTCCTACGAGCAGTACTTC. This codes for CASSSVGRSYEQYF.

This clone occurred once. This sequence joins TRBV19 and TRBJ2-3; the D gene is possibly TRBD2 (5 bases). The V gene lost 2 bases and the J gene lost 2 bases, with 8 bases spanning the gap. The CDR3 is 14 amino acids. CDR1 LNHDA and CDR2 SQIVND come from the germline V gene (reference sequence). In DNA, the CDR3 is TGTGCCAGTAGTATAAGCGGAAACACAGATACGCAGTATTTT. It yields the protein CASSISGNTDTQYF.

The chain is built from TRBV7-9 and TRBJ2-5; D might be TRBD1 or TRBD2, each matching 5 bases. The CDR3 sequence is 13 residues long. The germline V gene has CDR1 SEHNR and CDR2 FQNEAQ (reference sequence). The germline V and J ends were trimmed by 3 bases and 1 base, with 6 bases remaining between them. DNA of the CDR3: TGTGCCAGCAGCTTCGGGACCCAAGAGACCCAGTACTTC. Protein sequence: CASSFGTQETQYF.

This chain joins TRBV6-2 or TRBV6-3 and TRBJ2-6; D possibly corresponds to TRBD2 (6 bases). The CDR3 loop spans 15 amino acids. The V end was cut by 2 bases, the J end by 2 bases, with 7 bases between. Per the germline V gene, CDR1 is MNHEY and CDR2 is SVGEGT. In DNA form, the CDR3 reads TGTGCCAGCAGTTACGGCGGGGCTGGGGCCAACGTCCTGACTTTC. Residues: CASSYGGAGANVLTF.

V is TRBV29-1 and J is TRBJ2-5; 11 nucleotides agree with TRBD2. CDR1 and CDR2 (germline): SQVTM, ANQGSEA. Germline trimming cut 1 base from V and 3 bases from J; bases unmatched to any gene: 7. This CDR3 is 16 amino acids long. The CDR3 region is CSVEGTGTSGEETQYF. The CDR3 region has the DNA TGCAGCGTTGAAGGAACCGGGACTAGCGGAGAAGAGACCCAGTACTTC.

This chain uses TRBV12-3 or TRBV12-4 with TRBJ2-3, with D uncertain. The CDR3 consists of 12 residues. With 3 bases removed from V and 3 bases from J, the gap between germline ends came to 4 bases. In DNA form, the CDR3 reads TGTGCCAGCAGTTTTGGGACAGATACGCAGTATTTT. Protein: CASSFGTDTQYF.

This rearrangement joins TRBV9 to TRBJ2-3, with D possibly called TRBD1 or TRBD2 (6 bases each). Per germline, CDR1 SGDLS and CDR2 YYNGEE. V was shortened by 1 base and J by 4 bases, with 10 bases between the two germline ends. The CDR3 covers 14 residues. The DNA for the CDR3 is TGTGCCAGCAGCGTAAGGGGGGCTGCAGATACGCAGTATTTT. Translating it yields CASSVRGAADTQYF. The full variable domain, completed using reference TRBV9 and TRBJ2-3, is DSGVTQTPKHLITATGQRVTLRCSPRSGDLSVYWYQQSLDQGLQFLIQYYNGEERAKGNILERFSAQQFPDLHSELNLSSLELGDSALYFCASSVRGAADTQYFGPGTRLTVL.

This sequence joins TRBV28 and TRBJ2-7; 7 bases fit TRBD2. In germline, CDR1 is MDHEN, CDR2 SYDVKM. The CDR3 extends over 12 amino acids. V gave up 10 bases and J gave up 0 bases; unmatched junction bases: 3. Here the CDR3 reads CAIQRDSYEQYF. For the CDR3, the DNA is TGTGCCATTCAGCGGGACTCCTACGAGCAGTACTTC.

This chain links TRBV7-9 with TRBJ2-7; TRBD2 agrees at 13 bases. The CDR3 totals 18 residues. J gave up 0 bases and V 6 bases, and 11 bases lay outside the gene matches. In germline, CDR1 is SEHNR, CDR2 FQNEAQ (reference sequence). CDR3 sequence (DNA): TGTGCCAGCAGTCCTGTCCTGGGACTAGCGGGGAGCTCCTACGAGCAGTACTTC. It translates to CASSPVLGLAGSSYEQYF.

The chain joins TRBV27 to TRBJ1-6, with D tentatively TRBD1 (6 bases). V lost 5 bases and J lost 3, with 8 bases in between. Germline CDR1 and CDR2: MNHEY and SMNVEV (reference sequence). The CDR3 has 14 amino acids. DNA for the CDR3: TGTGCCAGCAGTGTACAGGGCTATAATTCACCCCTCCACTTT. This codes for CASSVQGYNSPLHF.

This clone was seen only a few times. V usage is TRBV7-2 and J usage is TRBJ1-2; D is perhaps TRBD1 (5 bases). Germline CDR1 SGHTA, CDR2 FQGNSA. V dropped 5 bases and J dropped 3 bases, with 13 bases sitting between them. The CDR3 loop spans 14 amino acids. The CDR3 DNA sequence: TGTGCCAGCAGCGGCAGGGTCGGTTACTATGGCTACACCTTC. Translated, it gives CASSGRVGYYGYTF.

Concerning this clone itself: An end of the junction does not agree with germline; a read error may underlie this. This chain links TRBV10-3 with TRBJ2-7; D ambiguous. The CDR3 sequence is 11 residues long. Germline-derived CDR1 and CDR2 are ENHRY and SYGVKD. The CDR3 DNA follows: TGTGCCATCAGGGAGTCCTACGAGCAGTACTTC. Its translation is CAIRESYEQYF.

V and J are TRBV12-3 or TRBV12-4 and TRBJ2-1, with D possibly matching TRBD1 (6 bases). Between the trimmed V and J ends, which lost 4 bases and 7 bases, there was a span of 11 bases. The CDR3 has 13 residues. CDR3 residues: CASSSLDRNEQFF. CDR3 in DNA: TGTGCCAGCAGTTCCCTCGACAGGAATGAGCAGTTCTTC.

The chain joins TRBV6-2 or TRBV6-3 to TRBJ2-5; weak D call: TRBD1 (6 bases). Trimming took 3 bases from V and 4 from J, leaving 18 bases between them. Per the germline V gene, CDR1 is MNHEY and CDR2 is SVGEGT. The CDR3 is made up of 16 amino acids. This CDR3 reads CASSYKTGPTLETQYF. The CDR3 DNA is TGTGCCAGCAGTTATAAGACAGGTCCGACTTTAGAGACCCAGTACTTC.

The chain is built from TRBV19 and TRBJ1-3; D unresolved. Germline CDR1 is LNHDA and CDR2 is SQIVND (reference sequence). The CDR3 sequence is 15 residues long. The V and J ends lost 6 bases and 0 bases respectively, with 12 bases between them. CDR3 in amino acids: CASSKHRNSGNTIYF. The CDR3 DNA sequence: TGTGCCAGTAGCAAACACCGAAACTCTGGAAACACCATATATTTT. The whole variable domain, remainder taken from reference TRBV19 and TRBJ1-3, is DGGITQSPKYLFRKEGQNVTLSCEQNLNHDAMYWYRQDPGQGLRLIYYSQIVNDFQKGDIAEGYSVSREKKESFPLTVTSAQKNPTAFYLCASSKHRNSGNTIYFGEGSWLTVV.

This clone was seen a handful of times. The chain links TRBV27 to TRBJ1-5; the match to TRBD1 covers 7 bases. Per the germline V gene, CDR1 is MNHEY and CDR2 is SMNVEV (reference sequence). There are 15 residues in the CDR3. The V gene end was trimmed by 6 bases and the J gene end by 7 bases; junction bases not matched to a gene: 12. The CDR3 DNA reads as TGTGCCAGCAGCAGGCGGACAGGACTAGGGCAGCCCCAGCATTTT. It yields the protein CASSRRTGLGQPQHF.

DNA for the CDR3: TGTGCCAGCAGCCCCGGACTAGCGGGGCATAGCACAGATACGCAGTATTTT. Its protein is CASSPGLAGHSTDTQYF. This sequence joins TRBV9 and TRBJ2-3, with 12 bases fitting TRBD2. The V gene's germline CDR1 is SGDLS and CDR2 YYNGEE. This CDR3 is built from 17 residues. J gave up 0 bases and V 4 bases, and 6 bases lay outside the gene matches.

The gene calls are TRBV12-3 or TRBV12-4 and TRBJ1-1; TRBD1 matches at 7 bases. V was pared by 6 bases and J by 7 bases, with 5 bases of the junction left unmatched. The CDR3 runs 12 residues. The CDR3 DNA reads TGTGCCAGCAGCCCGGGACAGATTGAAGCTTTCTTT. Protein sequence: CASSPGQIEAFF.

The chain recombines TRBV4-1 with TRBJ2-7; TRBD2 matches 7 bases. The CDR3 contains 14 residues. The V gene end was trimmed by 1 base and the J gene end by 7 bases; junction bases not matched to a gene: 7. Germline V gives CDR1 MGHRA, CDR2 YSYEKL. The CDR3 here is CASSQGVQRDEQYF. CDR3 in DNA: TGCGCCAGCAGCCAAGGCGTTCAGCGGGATGAGCAGTACTTC.

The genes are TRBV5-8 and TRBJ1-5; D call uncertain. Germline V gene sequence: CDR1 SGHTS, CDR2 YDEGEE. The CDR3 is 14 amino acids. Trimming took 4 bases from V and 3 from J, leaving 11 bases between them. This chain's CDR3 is CASSAGPYNQPQHF. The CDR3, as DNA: TGTGCCAGCAGCGCCGGCCCTTACAATCAGCCCCAGCATTTT.

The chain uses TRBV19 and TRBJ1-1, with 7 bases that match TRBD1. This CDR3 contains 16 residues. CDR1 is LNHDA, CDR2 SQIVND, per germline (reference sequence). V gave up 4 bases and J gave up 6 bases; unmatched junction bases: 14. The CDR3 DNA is TGTGCCAGTAGTACACCGGGACAGCCTAAAATCTCTGAAGCTTTCTTT. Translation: CASSTPGQPKISEAFF.